A single sample gave rise to the 27 T cell receptor beta chains below, sequenced in a study of blood T cell repertoires in COVID-19. Generated by immunoSEQ multiplex PCR, the TCRdb table keeps only in-frame clones and is missing some. Of about 40,000 clones in the sample, roughly 73% were seen once. The sequencing sample was made of peripheral blood. These receptors came from an older woman with acute or convalescent COVID-19.

This chain joins TRBV2 and TRBJ1-5; possible D gene TRBD1, 5 bases. Germline assignment: CDR1 SNHLY and CDR2 FYNNEI. This CDR3 contains 14 residues. V was shortened by 1 base and J by 6 bases, with 10 bases between the two germline ends. The CDR3 loop reads CASSEERGFQPQHF. Here the CDR3 DNA reads TGTGCCAGCAGTGAAGAAAGGGGCTTTCAGCCCCAGCATTTT.

This chain joins TRBV5-6 and TRBJ1-5, with 8 bases identical to TRBD1. CDR1 is SGHDT and CDR2 is YYEEEE in the germline V gene. The CDR3 loop spans 15 amino acids. V was clipped by 3 bases and J by 0 bases; unmatched bases: 2. The CDR3 loop is CASSWTGNSNQPQHF. The DNA for the CDR3 is TGTGCCAGCAGCTGGACAGGGAATAGCAATCAGCCCCAGCATTTT.

V usage is TRBV18 and J usage is TRBJ1-1; no reliable D call. The length of the CDR3 is 15 residues. Looked up from germline, CDR1 is KGHSH and CDR2 is LQKENI. V was clipped by 5 bases and J by 1 base, with 14 bases between them. CDR3 residues: CASSTLAGPNTEAFF. CDR3 DNA sequence: TGTGCCAGCTCAACATTGGCAGGCCCGAACACTGAAGCTTTCTTT.

DNA for the CDR3: TGTGCCATCAGGGATCCACAGAGCTCCTACGAGCAGTACTTC. Translated: CAIRDPQSSYEQYF. This rearrangement joins TRBV10-3 to TRBJ2-7, with no clear D. V lost 6 bases and J 0 bases, leaving 12 bases between the germline ends. This CDR3 is 14 amino acids long. CDR1 ENHRY and CDR2 SYGVKD come from the germline V gene.

The rearrangement joins TRBV6-2 or TRBV6-3 to TRBJ2-5, with TRBD2 matching 7 bases. This CDR3 is built from 18 residues. The V gene end was trimmed by 6 bases and the J gene end by 1 base; junction bases not matched to a gene: 17. The germline CDR1 and CDR2 sequences are MNHEY and SVGEGT. The CDR3 nucleotides read TGTGCCAGCAGCAGTGTAGCGGGCCTCCGCCGAGGCCAAGAGACCCAGTACTTC. Protein product: CASSSVAGLRRGQETQYF.

The chain joins TRBV27 to TRBJ2-7; D is possibly TRBD2 (7 bases). Germline V lookup: CDR1 MNHEY, CDR2 SMNVEV (reference sequence). V was shortened by 1 base and J by 2 bases, with 12 bases between the two germline ends. The CDR3 runs 15 residues. CDR3 loop: CASSLWGGGTYEQYF. The CDR3 DNA sequence: TGTGCCAGCAGTTTATGGGGAGGGGGAACCTACGAGCAGTACTTC.

The count of this clone is one. The rearrangement links TRBV6-5 to TRBJ1-5, with TRBD1 as a possible D gene (5 bases). CDR1 is MNHEY, CDR2 SVGAGI, per germline. The CDR3 length is 13 residues. V lost 5 bases and J 4 bases, leaving 9 bases between the germline ends. The CDR3 reads CASSTGRNQPQHF. DNA for the CDR3: TGTGCCAGCAGTACAGGCAGGAATCAGCCCCAGCATTTT.

The J gene is TRBJ1-2, the V gene TRBV7-9; D may be TRBD1 (5 bases). Per the germline V gene, CDR1 is SEHNR and CDR2 is FQNEAQ (reference sequence). CDR3 size: 15 residues. Trimming shortened V by 0 bases and J by 5 bases, and 13 bases separated the two germline ends. Here the CDR3 reads CASSLAGRGVYGYTF. Here the CDR3 DNA reads TGTGCCAGCAGCTTAGCGGGACGCGGGGTATATGGCTACACCTTC.

The chain carries TRBV18 and TRBJ2-1; D unresolved. This CDR3 spans 14 amino acids. Germline lookup yields CDR1 KGHSH and CDR2 LQKENI. The V end lost 0 bases, the J end lost 7 bases, and 10 bases lay between the germline ends. The CDR3: CASSPPTVRNEQFF. The CDR3 DNA is TGTGCCAGCTCACCACCGACTGTGAGAAATGAGCAGTTCTTC.

CDR3 DNA sequence: TGTGCCAGCAGCTTAGAACTGACTTATGGCTACACCTTC. Amino acid sequence: CASSLELTYGYTF. V gene TRBV7-2 combines with J gene TRBJ1-2; D is unresolved. This CDR3 is built from 13 residues. Germline V gives CDR1 SGHTA, CDR2 FQGNSA. Deletions cut 1 base from V and 5 bases from J, with 8 bases between.

In DNA form, the CDR3 reads TGTGCCAGCAGTTACGGAGGGACTAGCACAGATACGCAGTATTTT. Amino acid sequence: CASSYGGTSTDTQYF. The chain recombines TRBV6-5 with TRBJ2-3; possible D gene TRBD2, 6 bases. CDR1 and CDR2 from the germline V gene are MNHEY and SVGAGI. Trimming removed 2 bases at V and 0 bases at J, with 9 bases between. The CDR3 spans 15 residues.

The chain has TRBV6-6 and TRBJ1-5; 7 bases align to TRBD1. The length of the CDR3 is 14 residues. V lost 10 bases, J lost 1 base, and 7 bases stayed unmatched. From germline, CDR1 is MNHNY and CDR2 SVGAGI (reference sequence). CDR3 DNA sequence: TGTGCCACCGCGCAGGGGGGAAGCAATCAGCCCCAGCATTTT. Protein: CATAQGGSNQPQHF.

This chain connects TRBV3-1 (or the pseudogene TRBV3-2) to TRBJ2-2, with D hard to call. The CDR3 is 16 amino acids. V shed 1 base and J shed 5 bases, with 14 bases lying between them. Germline assignment: CDR1 LGHDT and CDR2 YNNKEL (reference sequence). The CDR3 DNA reads as TGTGCCAGCAGCCAAGGTCATTCAGGCTTGACCGGGGAGCTGTTTTTT. As protein: CASSQGHSGLTGELFF.

This rearrangement joins TRBV2 to TRBJ1-4; 10 positions match TRBD1. Germline V lookup: CDR1 SNHLY, CDR2 FYNNEI. The CDR3 runs 15 residues. The junction had 4 bases not matched to a gene; V was cut back by 6 bases and J by 3 bases. The CDR3: CASRQDRGANEKLFF. CDR3 bases: TGTGCCAGCAGGCAGGACAGGGGGGCTAATGAAAAACTGTTTTTT.

The CDR3 sequence is CASSPSPQQGTEAFF. In DNA form, the CDR3 reads TGTGCCAGCTCACCGAGCCCCCAGCAGGGCACTGAAGCTTTCTTT. The chain has TRBV18 and TRBJ1-1; possibly TRBD1 for D (5 bases). The CDR3 totals 15 residues. V lost 3 bases and J 4 bases, leaving 15 bases between the germline ends. Germline CDR1 and CDR2: KGHSH and LQKENI.

The rearrangement joins TRBV5-6 to TRBJ2-5; TRBD1 matches at 9 bases. In germline, CDR1 is SGHDT, CDR2 YYEEEE. The CDR3 extends over 13 amino acids. The V segment lost 2 bases and the J segment 5 bases; nucleotides outside the gene matches: 1. DNA for the CDR3: TGTGCCAGCAGCTTAGACAGGGGGGAGACCCAGTACTTC. This encodes CASSLDRGETQYF.

This clone was detected once. This chain joins TRBV20-1 and TRBJ2-6; TRBD1 is a possible D gene (6 bases). Trimming cost V 3 bases and J 3 bases, with 12 bases left between them. There are 15 residues in the CDR3. CDR1 and CDR2 from the germline V gene are DFQATT and SNEGSKA (reference sequence). The CDR3 is CSASFQGSGANVLTF. CDR3 in DNA: TGCAGTGCTAGTTTTCAGGGGAGTGGGGCCAACGTCCTGACTTTC.

The J gene is TRBJ1-2, the V gene TRBV6-5; D unclear. Germline CDR1 MNHEY, CDR2 SVGAGI. Between the trimmed V and J ends, which lost 6 bases and 4 bases, there was a span of 12 bases. This CDR3 comprises 13 residues. The CDR3 loop is CASRTDTGYGYTF. The DNA of the CDR3 is TGTGCCAGCAGAACAGACACTGGCTATGGCTACACCTTC.

The gene calls are TRBV6-5 and TRBJ1-1; 7 positions match TRBD1. V was clipped by 8 bases and J by 3 bases; unmatched bases: 6. Germline CDR1 MNHEY, CDR2 SVGAGI. CDR3 length: 13 residues. This CDR3 is CASSGGTHTEAFF. The CDR3 DNA follows: TGTGCCAGCTCAGGGGGAACCCACACTGAAGCTTTCTTT.

This clone was observed many times. The chain recombines TRBV7-9 with TRBJ2-7; 8 positions agree with TRBD2. Germline V gene lookup returns CDR1 SEHNR and CDR2 FQNEAQ (reference sequence). The CDR3 covers 15 residues. V shed 3 bases, J shed 3 bases, and the junction held 7 bases outside the gene matches. CDR3 DNA sequence: TGTGCCAGCAGCTTGAGCGGGAGTTTTGACTACGAGCAGTACTTC. Its protein is CASSLSGSFDYEQYF.

Concerning this clone: An end of the junction does not agree with germline; a read error may underlie this. The chain couples TRBV19 to TRBJ1-5; D might be TRBD1 (5 bases). CDR3 length: 11 amino acids. Germline V gene lookup returns CDR1 LNHDA and CDR2 SQIVND (reference sequence). In nucleotides, the CDR3 is TGTGCCAGTGGGGCCCTTCAGGCCCAGCATTTT. This sequence encodes CASGALQAQHF.

This clone appeared a few times. This chain joins TRBV5-4 and TRBJ1-1, with a weak D call TRBD1 (6 bases). From germline, CDR1 is SGHNT and CDR2 YYREEE (reference sequence). V lost 2 bases and J lost 11, with 13 bases in between. The CDR3 totals 12 residues. The CDR3 DNA follows: TGTGCCAGCAGCTTTCCCCAGGGGCAGGCTTTCTTT. Amino acid sequence: CASSFPQGQAFF. Combining the CDR3 with reference TRBV5-4 and TRBJ1-1 gives the whole variable domain ETGVTQSPTHLIKTRGQQVTLRCSSQSGHNTVSWYQQALGQGPQFIFQYYREEENGRGNFPPRFSGLQFPNYSSELNVNALELDDSALYLCASSFPQGQAFFGQGTRLTVV.

This chain links TRBV29-1 with TRBJ1-1, with a weak D call TRBD1 (6 bases). Germline V gene lookup returns CDR1 SQVTM and CDR2 ANQGSEA. Trimming pared 7 bases from V and 6 bases from J, leaving 15 bases between. The CDR3 is made up of 12 amino acids. CDR3 in amino acids: CSALKQGSEAFF. In nucleotides, the CDR3 is TGCAGCGCCTTGAAACAGGGCTCTGAAGCTTTCTTT. Based on the CDR3 plus reference TRBV29-1 and TRBJ1-1, the full variable domain is SAVISQKPSRDICQRGTSLTIQCQVDSQVTMMFWYRQQPGQSLTLIATANQGSEATYESGFVIDKFPISRPNLTFSTLTVSNMSPEDSSIYLCSALKQGSEAFFGQGTRLTVV.

This clone was recorded a few times. The rearrangement uses TRBV18 and TRBJ2-7, with 8 nucleotides matching TRBD1. The CDR3 runs 18 residues. Looked up from germline, CDR1 is KGHSH and CDR2 is LQKENI. The V segment lost 2 bases and the J segment 3 bases; nucleotides outside the gene matches: 15. CDR3: CASSPNLKIRTGFYEQYF. The CDR3 DNA reads as TGTGCCAGCTCACCAAATTTAAAGATCAGGACAGGGTTCTACGAGCAGTACTTC.

This chain links TRBV7-9 with TRBJ1-3; D ambiguous. Trimming took off 2 bases at V and 5 bases at J, with 10 bases between the two ends. The CDR3 covers 14 residues. In germline, CDR1 is SEHNR, CDR2 FQNEAQ (reference sequence). Here the CDR3 reads CASSLNLGRNTIYF. For the CDR3, the DNA is TGTGCCAGCAGCTTAAATCTGGGCCGAAACACCATATATTTT.

The J gene is TRBJ2-2, the V gene TRBV6-2 or TRBV6-3; TRBD2 matches 9 bases. This CDR3 is 16 amino acids long. CDR1 and CDR2 (germline): MNHEY, SVGEGT. V shed 2 bases, J shed 3 bases, and the junction held 4 bases outside the gene matches. In nucleotides, the CDR3 is TGTGCCAGCAGTTACCAAGCGGGGGGCTACACCGGGGAGCTGTTTTTT. Translated, it gives CASSYQAGGYTGELFF.

The chain combines TRBV9 with TRBJ2-3; 7 bases match TRBD2. This CDR3 comprises 14 residues. CDR1 SGDLS and CDR2 YYNGEE come from the germline V gene. Trimming removed 3 bases from V and 6 bases from J; junction bases left unmatched: 7. For the CDR3, the DNA is TGTGCCAGCAGCGGACGGACTAGAGGGGATACGCAGTATTTT. It specifies CASSGRTRGDTQYF.